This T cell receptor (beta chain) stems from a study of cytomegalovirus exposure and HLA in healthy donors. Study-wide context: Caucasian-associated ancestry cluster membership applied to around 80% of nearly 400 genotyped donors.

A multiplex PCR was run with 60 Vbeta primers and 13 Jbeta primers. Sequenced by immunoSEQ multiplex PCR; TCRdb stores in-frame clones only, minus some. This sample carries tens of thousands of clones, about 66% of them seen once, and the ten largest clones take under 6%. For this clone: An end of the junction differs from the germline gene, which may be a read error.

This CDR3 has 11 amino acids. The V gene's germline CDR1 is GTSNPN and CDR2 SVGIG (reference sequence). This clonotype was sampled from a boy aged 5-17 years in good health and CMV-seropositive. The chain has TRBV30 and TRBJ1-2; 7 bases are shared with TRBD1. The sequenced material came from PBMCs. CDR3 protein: CAQGQNYGYPF. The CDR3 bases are TGTGCCCAGGGACAGAACTATGGCTACCCCTTC.